This TCR beta chain came from a study of human T cells and chemical hapten exposure. Authors' data handling: Across samples, TCR counts had a median of about 93,000 and ranged from about 20,000 to 750,000. TCRdb called the RACE reads again in MiXCR, with one record for every CDR3 protein. The V and J calls were not made by the authors but by TCRdb's processing. The sample has around 340,000 distinct CDR3 sequences; around 7% are singletons. The time point: patch test 1, 2 weeks after DPC sensitization. As to treatment: therapeutic diphenylcyclopropenone sensitization with weekly scalp DPC. Unfractionated whole blood was the source from which total RNA was extracted. CDR3 length equals 20 residues. Per germline, CDR1 MGHRA and CDR2 YSYEKL. The V end was cut by 2 bases, the J end by 0 bases, with 20 bases between. In this sample, this clonotype turned up many times.

J is TRBJ2-6 and V is TRBV4-1; TRBD1 might be the D (6 bases). The TCR sequence derives from a woman aged 18-29 years with alopecia areata. Some clones in this sample may be carry-over from other donors' samples. The sequencing here drew on whole blood, taken in connection with sensitization to the hapten diphenylcyclopropenone (DPC). The CDR3 sequence is CASSQPMTGFTSSGANVLTF. The CDR3 DNA sequence: TGCGCCAGCAGCCAACCTATGACAGGCTTTACGAGCTCTGGGGCCAACGTCCTGACTTTC.